This T cell receptor beta chain was retrieved from a study of immune heterogeneity within non-small cell lung tumors. Study conclusions and caveats: Higher local tumor mutational burden went with moderately higher local T-cell clonality, R approximately 0.35. Recurrence of identical dominant CDR3 beta clonotypes was observed across intrapatient tumor sites, concomitant with site-unique high-frequency clones.

For the TCR beta CDR3, multiplex PCR with 32 V and 13 J primers performed the amplification. TCRdb re-derived calls from the multiplex PCR reads in MiXCR, one entry per CDR3 protein. The sample contains approximately 20,000 distinct CDR3 sequences, around 26% of which appear only once. Bulk tumor genomic DNA served as template, at around 600 ng per sample. Biopsies, several per primary tumor and spaced far apart, were collected during surgery. It was patients with untreated, newly diagnosed non-small cell lung cancer who underwent curative surgery. This clonotype was seen many times. Its antigen is unidentified. The specimen was lung tumor tissue. The clonotype comes from a man in his forties with non-small cell lung cancer.

CDR3 protein: CASSPALTNEQYF. The DNA of the CDR3 is TGTGCCAGCTCACCGGCCTTAACCAACGAGCAGTACTTC. This chain joins TRBV18 and TRBJ2-7; D uncertain. Trimming shortened V by 3 bases and J by 5 bases, and 11 bases separated the two germline ends. CDR3 length equals 13 residues. From germline, CDR1 is KGHSH and CDR2 LQKENI. Full variable domain (missing parts from reference TRBV18 and TRBJ2-7): NAGVMQNPRHLVRRRGQEARLRCSPMKGHSHVYWYRQLPEEGLKFMVYLQKENIIDESGMPKERFSAEFPKEGPSILRIQQVVRGDSAAYFCASSPALTNEQYFGPGTRLTVT.